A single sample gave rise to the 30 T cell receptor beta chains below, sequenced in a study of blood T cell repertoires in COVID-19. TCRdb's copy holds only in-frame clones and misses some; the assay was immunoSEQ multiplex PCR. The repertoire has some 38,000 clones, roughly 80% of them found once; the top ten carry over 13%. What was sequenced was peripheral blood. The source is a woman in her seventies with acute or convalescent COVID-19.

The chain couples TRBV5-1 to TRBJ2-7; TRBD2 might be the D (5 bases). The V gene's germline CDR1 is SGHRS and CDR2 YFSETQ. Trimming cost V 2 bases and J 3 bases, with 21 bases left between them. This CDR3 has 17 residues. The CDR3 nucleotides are TGCGCCAGCAGCTTACCCCGGGGAGCCAGCGATAGCTACGAGCAGTACTTC. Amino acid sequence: CASSLPRGASDSYEQYF.

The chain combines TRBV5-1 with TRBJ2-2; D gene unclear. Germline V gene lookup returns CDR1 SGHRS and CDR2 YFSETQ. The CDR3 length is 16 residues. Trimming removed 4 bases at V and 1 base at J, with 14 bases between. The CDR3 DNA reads TGCGCCAGCAGCACAGTAGGTCGCCTGAACACCGGGGAGCTGTTTTTT. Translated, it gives CASSTVGRLNTGELFF.

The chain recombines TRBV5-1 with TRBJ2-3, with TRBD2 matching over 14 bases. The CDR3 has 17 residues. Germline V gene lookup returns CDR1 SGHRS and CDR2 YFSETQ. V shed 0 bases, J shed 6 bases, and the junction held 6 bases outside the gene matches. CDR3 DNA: TGCGCCAGCAGCTTGGATGGGACTAGCGGGAGAACGGATACGCAGTATTTT. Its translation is CASSLDGTSGRTDTQYF.

As DNA, the CDR3 is TGTGCCAGCAGCCGGGACAGCAAGCCCCAGCATTTT. This sequence encodes CASSRDSKPQHF. The J gene is TRBJ1-5, the V gene TRBV12-3 or TRBV12-4; the match to TRBD1 covers 7 bases. Trimming cost V 6 bases and J 8 bases; bases outside gene matches: 4. The CDR3 spans 12 residues.

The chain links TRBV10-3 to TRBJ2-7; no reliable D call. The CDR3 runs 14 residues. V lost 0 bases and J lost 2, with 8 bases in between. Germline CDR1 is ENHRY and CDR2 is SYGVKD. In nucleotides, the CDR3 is TGTGCCATCAGTGAGTCGGCCACAGCCTACGAGCAGTACTTC. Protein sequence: CAISESATAYEQYF.

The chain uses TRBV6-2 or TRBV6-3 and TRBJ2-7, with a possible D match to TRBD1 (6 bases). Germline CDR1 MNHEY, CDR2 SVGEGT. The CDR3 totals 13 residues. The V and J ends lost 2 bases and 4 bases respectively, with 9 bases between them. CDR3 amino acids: CASSYTRGYEQYF. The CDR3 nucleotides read TGTGCCAGCAGTTACACCAGGGGTTACGAGCAGTACTTC.

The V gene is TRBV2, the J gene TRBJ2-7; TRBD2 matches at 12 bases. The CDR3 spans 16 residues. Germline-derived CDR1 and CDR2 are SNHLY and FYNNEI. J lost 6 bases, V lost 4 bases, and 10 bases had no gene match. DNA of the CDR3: TGTGCCAGCAGTGCCTCCGGGACTAGCGGGTCCCTCGAGCAGTACTTC. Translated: CASSASGTSGSLEQYF.

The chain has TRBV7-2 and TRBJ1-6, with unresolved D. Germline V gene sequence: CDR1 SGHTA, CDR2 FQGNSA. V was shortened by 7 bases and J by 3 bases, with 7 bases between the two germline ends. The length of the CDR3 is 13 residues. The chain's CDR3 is CASKELYNSPLHF. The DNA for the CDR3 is TGTGCCAGCAAGGAGCTCTATAATTCACCCCTCCACTTT.

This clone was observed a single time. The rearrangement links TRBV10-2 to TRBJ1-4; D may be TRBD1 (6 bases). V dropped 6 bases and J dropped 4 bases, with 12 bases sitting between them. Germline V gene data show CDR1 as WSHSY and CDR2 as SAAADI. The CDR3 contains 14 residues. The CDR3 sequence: CASRPQGLNEKLFF. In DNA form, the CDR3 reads TGCGCCAGCAGACCCCAGGGGCTTAATGAAAAACTGTTTTTT.

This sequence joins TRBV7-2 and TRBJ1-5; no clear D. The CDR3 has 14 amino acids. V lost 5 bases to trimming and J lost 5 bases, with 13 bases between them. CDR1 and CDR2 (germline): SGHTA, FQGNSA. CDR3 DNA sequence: TGTGCCAGCAGCATTAACCGGGGTGATCAGCCCCAGCATTTT. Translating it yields CASSINRGDQPQHF.

CDR3 in amino acids: CASTQEGAVGELFF. In DNA, the CDR3 is TGCGCCAGCACCCAGGAGGGGGCGGTCGGGGAGCTGTTTTTT. The genes are TRBV5-1 and TRBJ2-2; weak D call: TRBD1 (7 bases). V lost 6 bases and J lost 7, with 16 bases in between. Germline V lookup: CDR1 SGHRS, CDR2 YFSETQ. This CDR3 contains 14 residues.

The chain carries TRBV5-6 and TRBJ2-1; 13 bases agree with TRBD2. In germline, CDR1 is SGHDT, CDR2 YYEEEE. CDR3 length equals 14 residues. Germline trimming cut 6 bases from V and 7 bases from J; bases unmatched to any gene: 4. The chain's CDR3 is CASIGLAGENEQFF. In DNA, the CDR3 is TGTGCCAGCATCGGACTAGCGGGGGAGAATGAGCAGTTCTTC.

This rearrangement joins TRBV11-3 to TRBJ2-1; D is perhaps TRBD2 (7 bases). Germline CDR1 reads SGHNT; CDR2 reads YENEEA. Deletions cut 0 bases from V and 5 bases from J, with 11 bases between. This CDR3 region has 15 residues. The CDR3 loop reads CASSLEQGGNNEQFF. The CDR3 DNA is TGTGCCAGCAGCTTAGAACAGGGAGGGAACAATGAGCAGTTCTTC.

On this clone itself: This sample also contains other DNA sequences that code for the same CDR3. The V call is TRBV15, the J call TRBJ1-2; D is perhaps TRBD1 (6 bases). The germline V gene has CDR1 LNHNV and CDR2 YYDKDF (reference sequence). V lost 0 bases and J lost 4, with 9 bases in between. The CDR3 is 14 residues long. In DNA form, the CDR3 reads TGTGCCACCAGCAGAGATCGAGGGGGCTATGGCTACACCTTC. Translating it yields CATSRDRGGYGYTF.

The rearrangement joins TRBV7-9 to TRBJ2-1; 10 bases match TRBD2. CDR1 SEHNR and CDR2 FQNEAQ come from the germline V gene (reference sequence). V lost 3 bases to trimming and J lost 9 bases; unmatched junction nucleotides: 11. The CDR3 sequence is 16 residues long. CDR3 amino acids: CASSLGFGLAGVEQFF. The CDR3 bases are TGTGCCAGCAGCTTGGGTTTTGGGCTAGCGGGGGTTGAGCAGTTCTTC.

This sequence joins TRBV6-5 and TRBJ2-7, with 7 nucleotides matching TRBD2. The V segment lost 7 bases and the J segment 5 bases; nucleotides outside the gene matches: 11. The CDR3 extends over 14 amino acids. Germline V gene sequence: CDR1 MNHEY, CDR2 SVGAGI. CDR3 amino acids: CASKPERGVDEQYF. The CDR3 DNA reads TGTGCCAGCAAACCCGAGCGGGGAGTGGACGAGCAGTACTTC.

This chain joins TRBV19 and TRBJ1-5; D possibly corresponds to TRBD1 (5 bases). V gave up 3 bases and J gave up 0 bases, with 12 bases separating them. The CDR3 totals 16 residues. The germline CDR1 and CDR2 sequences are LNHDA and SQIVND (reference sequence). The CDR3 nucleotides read TGTGCCAGTAGTATTTTCCCCGACAGTAGCAATCAGCCCCAGCATTTT. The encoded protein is CASSIFPDSSNQPQHF. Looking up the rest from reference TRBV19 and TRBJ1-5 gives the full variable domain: DGGITQSPKYLFRKEGQNVTLSCEQNLNHDAMYWYRQDPGQGLRLIYYSQIVNDFQKGDIAEGYSVSREKKESFPLTVTSAQKNPTAFYLCASSIFPDSSNQPQHFGDGTRLSIL.

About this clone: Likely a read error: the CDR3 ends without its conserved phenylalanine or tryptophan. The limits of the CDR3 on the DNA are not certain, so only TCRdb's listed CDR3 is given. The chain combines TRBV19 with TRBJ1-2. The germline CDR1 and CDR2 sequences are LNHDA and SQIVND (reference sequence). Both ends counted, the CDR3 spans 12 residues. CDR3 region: CASSTRGRYLTV.

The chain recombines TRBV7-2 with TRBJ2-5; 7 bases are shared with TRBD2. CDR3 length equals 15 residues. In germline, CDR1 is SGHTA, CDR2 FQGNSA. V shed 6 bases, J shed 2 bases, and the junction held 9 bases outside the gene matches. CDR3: CASSQRAGIQETQYF. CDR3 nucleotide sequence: TGTGCCAGCAGTCAAAGAGCGGGGATACAAGAGACCCAGTACTTC.

In DNA form, the CDR3 reads TGTGCCAGCAGCCAAGCGATGGGGGGGTCTGGGGCCAACGTCCTGACTTTC. This sequence encodes CASSQAMGGSGANVLTF. V gene TRBV3-1 (or the pseudogene TRBV3-2) combines with J gene TRBJ2-6; TRBD2 matches at 7 bases. The CDR3 loop spans 17 amino acids. V shed 1 base, J shed 1 base, and the junction held 4 bases outside the gene matches. Germline CDR1 and CDR2: LGHDT and YNNKEL (reference sequence).

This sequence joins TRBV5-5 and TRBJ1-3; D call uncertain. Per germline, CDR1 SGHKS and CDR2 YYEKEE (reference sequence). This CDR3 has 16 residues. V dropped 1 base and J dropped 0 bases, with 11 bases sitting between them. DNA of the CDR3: TGTGCCAGCAGCTTGTATGCAGGTAGCTCTGGAAACACCATATATTTT. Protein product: CASSLYAGSSGNTIYF.

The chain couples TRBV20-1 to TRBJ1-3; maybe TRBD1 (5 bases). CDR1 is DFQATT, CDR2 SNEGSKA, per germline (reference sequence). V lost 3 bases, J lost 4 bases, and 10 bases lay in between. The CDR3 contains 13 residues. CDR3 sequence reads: CSASFGGGNTIYF. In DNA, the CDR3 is TGCAGTGCTAGTTTCGGGGGGGGAAACACCATATATTTT.

The CDR3 DNA follows: TGTGCCAGCAGGACTAGCGGGGGGGCCTTGGAGACCCAGTACTTC. This encodes CASRTSGGALETQYF. The chain joins TRBV6-5 to TRBJ2-5; 14 bases fit TRBD2. This CDR3 has 15 amino acids. Germline lookup yields CDR1 MNHEY and CDR2 SVGAGI. Unmatched junction bases numbered 5, after V lost 6 bases and J lost 5 bases.

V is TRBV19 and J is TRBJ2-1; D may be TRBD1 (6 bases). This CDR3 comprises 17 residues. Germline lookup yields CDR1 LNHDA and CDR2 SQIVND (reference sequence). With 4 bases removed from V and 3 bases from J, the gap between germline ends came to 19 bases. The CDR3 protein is CASSKGAPGTIYNEQFF. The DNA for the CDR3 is TGTGCCAGTAGTAAAGGGGCCCCCGGGACAATCTACAATGAGCAGTTCTTC. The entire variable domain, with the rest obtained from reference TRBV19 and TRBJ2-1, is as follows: DGGITQSPKYLFRKEGQNVTLSCEQNLNHDAMYWYRQDPGQGLRLIYYSQIVNDFQKGDIAEGYSVSREKKESFPLTVTSAQKNPTAFYLCASSKGAPGTIYNEQFFGPGTRLTVL.

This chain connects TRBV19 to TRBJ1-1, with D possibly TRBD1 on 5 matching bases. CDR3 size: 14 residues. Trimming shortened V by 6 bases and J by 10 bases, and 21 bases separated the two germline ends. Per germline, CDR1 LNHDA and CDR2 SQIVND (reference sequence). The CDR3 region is CASSLPRRQSGAFF. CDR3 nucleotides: TGTGCCAGTAGCCTTCCACGCAGACAGTCAGGAGCTTTCTTT.

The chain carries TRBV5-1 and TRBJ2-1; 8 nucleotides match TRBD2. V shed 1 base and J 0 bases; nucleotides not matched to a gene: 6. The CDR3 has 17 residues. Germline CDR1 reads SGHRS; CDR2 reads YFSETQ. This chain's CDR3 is CASSLRLAGSSYNEQFF. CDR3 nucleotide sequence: TGCGCCAGCAGCTTGCGGCTAGCGGGCAGCTCCTACAATGAGCAGTTCTTC.

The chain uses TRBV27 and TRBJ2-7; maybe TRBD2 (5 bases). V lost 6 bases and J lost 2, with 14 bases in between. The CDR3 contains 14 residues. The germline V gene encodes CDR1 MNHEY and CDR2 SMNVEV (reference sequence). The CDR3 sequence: CASSVGLETYEQYF. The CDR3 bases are TGTGCCAGCAGCGTAGGACTGGAAACCTACGAGCAGTACTTC.

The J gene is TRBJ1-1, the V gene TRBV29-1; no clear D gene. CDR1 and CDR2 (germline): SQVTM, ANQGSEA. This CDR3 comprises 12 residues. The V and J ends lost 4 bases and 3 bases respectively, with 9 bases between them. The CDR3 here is CSVARYDTEAFF. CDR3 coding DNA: TGCAGCGTTGCCAGGTACGACACTGAAGCTTTCTTT.

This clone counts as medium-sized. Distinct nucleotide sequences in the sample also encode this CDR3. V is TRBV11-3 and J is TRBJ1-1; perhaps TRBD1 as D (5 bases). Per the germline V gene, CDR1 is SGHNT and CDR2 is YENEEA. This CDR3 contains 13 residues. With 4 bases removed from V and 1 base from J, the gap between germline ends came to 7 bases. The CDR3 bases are TGTGCCAGCAGCTCTCAGGGGAACACTGAAGCTTTCTTT. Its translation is CASSSQGNTEAFF. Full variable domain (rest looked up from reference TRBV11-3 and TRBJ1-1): EAGVVQSPRYKIIEKKQPVAFWCNPISGHNTLYWYLQNLGQGPELLIRYENEEAVDDSQLPKDRFSAERLKGVDSTLKIQPAELGDSAVYLCASSSQGNTEAFFGQGTRLTVV.

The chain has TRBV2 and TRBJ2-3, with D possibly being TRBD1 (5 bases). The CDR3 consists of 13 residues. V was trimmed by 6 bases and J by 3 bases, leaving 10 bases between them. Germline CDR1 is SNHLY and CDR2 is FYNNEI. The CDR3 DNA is TGTGCCAGCAGCGCCAGACAGACAGATACGCAGTATTTT. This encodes CASSARQTDTQYF.